These T cell receptor beta chains were read from a single sample in a study of T cells in localized non-small cell lung cancer. Clones were sequenced by immunoSEQ multiplex PCR, and TCRdb holds only the in-frame ones, with some missing. The table lists about 2,100 clones, less than 35% of them singletons. This material consisted of lung tumor tissue, taken before any cancer treatment. All receptors derive from a male donor aged 60 or over with stage III lung adenocarcinoma. Both conserved end residues are part of each CDR3. The D gene is left open where the match is weak. Clone size is stated in some rows and not others, as once, few, many or a class when expanded.

TRBV6-8	NA	TRBJ2-7	TRBD1	CASSYSRTGDSYEQYF	TGTGCCAGCAGTTACTCCCGCACAGGGGACTCCTACGAGCAGTACTTC
TRBV11-3	few	TRBJ1-5	TRBD1	CASSLGLGQAEPQHF	TGTGCCAGCAGCTTAGGGCTGGGACAGGCGGAGCCCCAGCATTTT
TRBV11-3	NA	TRBJ2-6	NA	CASSRKGGANVLTF	TGTGCCAGCAGCCGCAAAGGTGGGGCCAACGTCCTGACTTTC
TRBV11-3	medium-sized	TRBJ2-5	NA	CASSPIFLDDRAMGETQYF	TGTGCCAGCAGCCCCATATTCCTCGATGACCGGGCAATGGGGGAGACCCAGTACTTC
TRBV11-3	large	TRBJ2-5	NA	CASSLSVGARQETQYF	TGTGCCAGCAGCTTAAGTGTGGGAGCTAGGCAAGAGACCCAGTACTTC
TRBV28	NA	TRBJ2-2	NA	CASSLASSPNTGELFF	TGTGCCAGCAGTTTGGCGTCTTCGCCGAACACCGGGGAGCTGTTTTTT
TRBV11-3	medium-sized	TRBJ2-2	NA	CASSADARNTGELFF	TGTGCCAGCAGCGCGGACGCGAGAAACACCGGGGAGCTGTTTTTT
TRBV9	few	TRBJ2-7	TRBD2	CASSVGDRAGIYEQYF	TGTGCCAGCAGCGTAGGGGATCGAGCGGGAATCTACGAGCAGTACTTC
TRBV6-1	NA	TRBJ2-5	TRBD2	CASSEASGDQETQYF	TGTGCCAGCAGTGAAGCTAGCGGGGACCAAGAGACCCAGTACTTC
TRBV29-1	NA	TRBJ1-2	TRBD1	CSVERDSGYGYTF	TGCAGCGTAGAACGGGACAGCGGCTATGGCTACACCTTC
TRBV10-3	NA	TRBJ1-5	NA	CAISETGPEPQHF	TGTGCCATCAGTGAGACAGGGCCGGAGCCCCAGCATTTT
TRBV19	NA	TRBJ1-4	NA	CAARDESGKLFF	TGTGCCGCCCGGGACGAGTCAGGAAAACTGTTTTTT
TRBV15	NA	TRBJ1-1	NA	CATSRDPTATEAFF	TGTGCCACCAGCAGAGATCCCACGGCCACTGAAGCTTTCTTT
TRBV11-3	NA	TRBJ1-5	NA	CASSLQTSSNQPQHF	TGTGCCAGCAGCTTACAGACCAGTAGCAATCAGCCCCAGCATTTT
TRBV12-5	NA	TRBJ2-2	NA	CASTPLFVANTGELFF	TGTGCCAGCACCCCCCTCTTTGTAGCTAACACCGGGGAGCTGTTTTTT
TRBV6-8	few	TRBJ2-7	NA	CASSYSFWAGSRGEQYF	TGTGCCAGCAGTTACTCTTTTTGGGCGGGATCCCGGGGCGAGCAGTACTTC
TRBV19	NA	TRBJ2-1	TRBD1	CASTADRVLNNEQFF	TGTGCCAGTACCGCGGACAGGGTCTTGAACAATGAGCAGTTCTTC
TRBV19	NA	TRBJ2-7	NA	CASSIGSLLPEQYF	TGTGCCAGTAGTATAGGTTCTCTCCTCCCTGAGCAGTACTTC
TRBV6-7	NA	TRBJ2-5	TRBD1	CASSSPTGKETQYF	TGTGCCAGCAGTTCCCCGACAGGGAAAGAGACCCAGTACTTC
TRBV19	medium-sized	TRBJ1-3	NA	CASSVRGPGNTIYF	TGTGCCAGTAGTGTTAGGGGCCCTGGAAACACCATATATTTT
TRBV6-8	medium-sized	TRBJ1-1	TRBD1	CATWGRGPSTEAFF	TGTGCCACCTGGGGCAGGGGGCCGAGCACTGAAGCTTTCTTT
TRBV11-3	medium-sized	TRBJ1-2	NA	CASSSPRLPMDGYTF	TGTGCCAGCAGCTCTCCCAGACTGCCGATGGATGGCTACACCTTC
TRBV11-3	NA	TRBJ2-1	NA	CASSSGSYSYNEQFF	TGTGCCAGCAGCTCCGGGTCCTACTCATACAATGAGCAGTTCTTC
TRBV6-8	few	TRBJ1-1	NA	CAIKEYMNTEAFF	TGTGCCATCAAAGAGTACATGAACACTGAAGCTTTCTTT
TRBV29-1	NA	TRBJ2-3	NA	CSVELGDATDTQYF	TGCAGCGTTGAACTAGGGGACGCCACAGATACGCAGTATTTT
TRBV10-2	NA	TRBJ2-3	NA	CASVMGVTDTQYF	TGCGCCAGCGTGATGGGCGTCACAGATACGCAGTATTTT
TRBV18	NA	TRBJ2-7	TRBD2	CASSLLRGMDTSGSSYEQYF	TGTGCCAGCTCCCTTCTAAGGGGGATGGATACTAGCGGGTCCTCCTACGAGCAGTACTTC
TRBV29-1	NA	TRBJ2-7	TRBD2	CSLLQAGPSYEQYF	TGCAGCCTCCTTCAAGCGGGGCCCTCCTACGAGCAGTACTTC
TRBV19	NA	TRBJ2-3	TRBD2	CASSMTSGSTDTQYF	TGTGCCAGTAGTATGACTAGCGGGAGCACAGATACGCAGTATTTT
TRBV18	NA	TRBJ2-5	TRBD1	CASSRGQGQTQYF	TGTGCCAGCTCACGGGGACAGGGGCAGACCCAGTACTTC
TRBV19	few	TRBJ1-3	NA	CASSVRGPGNTIYF	TGTGCCAGTAGTGTGCGAGGACCTGGAAACACCATATATTTT